This T cell receptor (beta chain) was captured in a study of blood T cell repertoires in COVID-19. Study information: The origin of the acute and convalescent COVID-19 samples was the United States, Italy and Spain.

With 2 bases clipped from V and 4 bases from J, the junction kept 9 bases outside the gene matches. CDR3 size: 16 residues. Germline-derived CDR1 and CDR2 are SGHRS and YFSETQ. Study processing details: From reference gene primer amplification, estimates of nucleated cell counts were derived. The assay was immunoSEQ multiplex PCR, and TCRdb's table has in-frame clones only and misses some. V and J calls and clone size follow that table, whereas D and trimming were derived from the DNA. The repertoire holds 200,000 to 300,000 clones, approximately 85% seen once, with around 12% in the top ten. The clonotype originates from a woman aged 55-69 years with active or convalescent COVID-19. Sequenced material: peripheral blood. The V call is TRBV5-1, the J call TRBJ2-3, with 8 bases matching TRBD2. The CDR3 DNA sequence: TGCGCCAGCAGCTTACCGACCGGGGGGGCCTCAGATACGCAGTATTTT. Its translation is CASSLPTGGASDTQYF.